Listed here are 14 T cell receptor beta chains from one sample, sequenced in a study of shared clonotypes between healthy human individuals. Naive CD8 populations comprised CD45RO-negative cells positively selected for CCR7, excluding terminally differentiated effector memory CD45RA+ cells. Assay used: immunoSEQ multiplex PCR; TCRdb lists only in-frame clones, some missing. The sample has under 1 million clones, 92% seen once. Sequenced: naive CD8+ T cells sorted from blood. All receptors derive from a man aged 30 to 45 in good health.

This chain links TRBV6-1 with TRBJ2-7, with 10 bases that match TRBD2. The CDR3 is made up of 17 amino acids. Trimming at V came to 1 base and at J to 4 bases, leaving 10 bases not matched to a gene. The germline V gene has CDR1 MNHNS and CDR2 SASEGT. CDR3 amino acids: CASSEVLAGVDRYEQYF. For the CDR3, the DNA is TGTGCCAGCAGTGAAGTTCTAGCGGGAGTGGATAGGTACGAGCAGTACTTC.

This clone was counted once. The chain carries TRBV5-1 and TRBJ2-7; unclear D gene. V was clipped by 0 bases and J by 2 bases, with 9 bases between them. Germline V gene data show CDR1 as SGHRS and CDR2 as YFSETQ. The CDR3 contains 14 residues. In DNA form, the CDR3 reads TGCGCCAGCAGCTTGGATACTTCCCCCTACGAGCAGTACTTC. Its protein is CASSLDTSPYEQYF.

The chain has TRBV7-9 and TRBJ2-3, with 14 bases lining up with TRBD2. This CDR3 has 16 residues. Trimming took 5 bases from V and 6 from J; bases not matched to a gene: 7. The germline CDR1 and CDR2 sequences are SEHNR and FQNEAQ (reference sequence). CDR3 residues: CASSAGTSGRRDTQYF. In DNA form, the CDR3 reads TGTGCCAGCAGCGCCGGGACTAGCGGGAGAAGGGATACGCAGTATTTT. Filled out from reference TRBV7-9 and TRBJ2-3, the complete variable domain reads DTGVSQNPRHKITKRGQNVTFRCDPISEHNRLYWYRQTLGQGPEFLTYFQNEAQLEKSRLLSDRFSAERPKGSFSTLEIQRTEQGDSAMYLCASSAGTSGRRDTQYFGPGTRLTVL.

The CDR3 nucleotides read TGTGCCAGCTCACCACGGGGGGATGATGAGCAGTTCTTC. Translating it yields CASSPRGDDEQFF. V and J are TRBV18 and TRBJ2-1, with a possible D match to TRBD2 (6 bases). The CDR3 is 13 residues long. V was shortened by 1 base and J by 8 bases, with 9 bases between the two germline ends. CDR1 is KGHSH and CDR2 is LQKENI in the germline V gene.

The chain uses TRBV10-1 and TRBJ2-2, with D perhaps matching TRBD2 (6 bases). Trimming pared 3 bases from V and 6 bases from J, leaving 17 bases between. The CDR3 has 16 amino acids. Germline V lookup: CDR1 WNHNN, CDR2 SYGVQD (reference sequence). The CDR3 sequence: CASSDAGRRSPGELFF. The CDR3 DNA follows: TGCGCCAGCAGTGATGCGGGACGGAGGTCCCCCGGGGAGCTGTTTTTT.

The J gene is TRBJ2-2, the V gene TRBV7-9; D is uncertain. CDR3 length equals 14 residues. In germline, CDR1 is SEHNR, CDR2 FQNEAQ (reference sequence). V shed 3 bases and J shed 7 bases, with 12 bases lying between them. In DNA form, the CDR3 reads TGTGCCAGCAGCTTTCGGACCAATTTCGGGGAGCTGTTTTTT. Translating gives CASSFRTNFGELFF.

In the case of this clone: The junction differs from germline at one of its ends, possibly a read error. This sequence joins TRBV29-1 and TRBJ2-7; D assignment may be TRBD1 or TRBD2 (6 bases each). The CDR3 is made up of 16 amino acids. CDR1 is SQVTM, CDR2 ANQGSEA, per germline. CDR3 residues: CSVQEGERVGGYQQYF. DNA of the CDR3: TGCAGCGTTCAGGAGGGGGAAAGGGTTGGTGGCTACCAGCAGTACTTC.

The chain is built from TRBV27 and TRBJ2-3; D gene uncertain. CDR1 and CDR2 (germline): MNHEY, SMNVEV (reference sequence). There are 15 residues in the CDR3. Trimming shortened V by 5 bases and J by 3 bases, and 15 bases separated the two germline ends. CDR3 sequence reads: CASSIRFRVTDTQYF. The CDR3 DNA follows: TGTGCCAGCAGTATTCGGTTCCGGGTAACAGATACGCAGTATTTT.

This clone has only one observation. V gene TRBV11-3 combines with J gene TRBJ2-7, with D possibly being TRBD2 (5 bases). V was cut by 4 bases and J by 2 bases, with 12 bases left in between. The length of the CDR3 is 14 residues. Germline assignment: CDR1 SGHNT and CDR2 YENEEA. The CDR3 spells CASSSRESPYEQYF. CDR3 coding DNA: TGTGCCAGCAGCTCCCGGGAAAGCCCCTACGAGCAGTACTTC.

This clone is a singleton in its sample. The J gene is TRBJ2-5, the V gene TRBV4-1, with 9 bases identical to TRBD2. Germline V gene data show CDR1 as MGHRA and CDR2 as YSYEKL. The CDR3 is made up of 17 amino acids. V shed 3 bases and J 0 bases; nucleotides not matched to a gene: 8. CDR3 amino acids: CASSQGRTSVDQETQYF. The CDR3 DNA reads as TGCGCCAGCAGCCAGGGCCGGACTAGCGTTGACCAAGAGACCCAGTACTTC.

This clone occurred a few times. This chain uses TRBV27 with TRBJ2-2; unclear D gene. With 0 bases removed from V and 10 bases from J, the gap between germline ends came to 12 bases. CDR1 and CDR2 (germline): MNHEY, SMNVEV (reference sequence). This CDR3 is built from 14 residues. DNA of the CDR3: TGTGCCAGCAGTTTATCTCTTTCGGGCGAGGAGCTGTTTTTT. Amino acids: CASSLSLSGEELFF.

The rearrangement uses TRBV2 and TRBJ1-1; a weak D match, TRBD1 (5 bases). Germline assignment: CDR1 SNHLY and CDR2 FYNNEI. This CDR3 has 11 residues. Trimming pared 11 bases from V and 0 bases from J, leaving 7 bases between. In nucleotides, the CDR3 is TGTGCCGTACAGGTGAACACTGAAGCTTTCTTT. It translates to CAVQVNTEAFF.

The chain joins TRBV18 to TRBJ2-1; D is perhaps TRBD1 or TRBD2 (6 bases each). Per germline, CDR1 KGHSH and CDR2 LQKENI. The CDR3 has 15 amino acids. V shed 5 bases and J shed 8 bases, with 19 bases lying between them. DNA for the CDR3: TGTGCCAGCTCAGATTTAGGGGGGTTACTCCATGAGCAGTTCTTC. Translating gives CASSDLGGLLHEQFF.

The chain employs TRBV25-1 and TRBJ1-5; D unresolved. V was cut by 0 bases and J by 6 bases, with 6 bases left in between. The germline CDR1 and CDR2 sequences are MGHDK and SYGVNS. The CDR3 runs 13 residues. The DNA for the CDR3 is TGTGCCAGCAGTGAATATATTGGTCAGCCCCAGCATTTT. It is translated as CASSEYIGQPQHF.